This T cell receptor (beta chain) was recorded in a study of blood T cell repertoires in COVID-19. Study details: Sites in the United States, Italy and Spain provided acute and convalescent COVID-19 samples.

This clone occurred a few times. In the original workflow: Amplification with reference gene primers provided the estimates of nucleated cell counts. Sequenced by immunoSEQ multiplex PCR; TCRdb stores in-frame clones only, minus some. Clone size and the V and J calls come from that table; the DNA yielded D and trimming. The table has 150,000 to 200,000 clones, roughly 80% seen once. V was clipped by 8 bases and J by 6 bases; unmatched bases: 8. The germline CDR1 and CDR2 sequences are SGHDT and YYEEEE. The CDR3 totals 14 residues. The source of this sequence is a man aged 55-75 years with active or convalescent COVID-19. The chain recombines TRBV5-6 with TRBJ2-2; TRBD1 matches 9 bases. The specimen sequenced was peripheral blood. The CDR3 nucleotides are TGTGCCAGTTACAGGGGGCCCCAGGCCGGGGAGCTGTTTTTT. Translation gives CASYRGPQAGELFF.